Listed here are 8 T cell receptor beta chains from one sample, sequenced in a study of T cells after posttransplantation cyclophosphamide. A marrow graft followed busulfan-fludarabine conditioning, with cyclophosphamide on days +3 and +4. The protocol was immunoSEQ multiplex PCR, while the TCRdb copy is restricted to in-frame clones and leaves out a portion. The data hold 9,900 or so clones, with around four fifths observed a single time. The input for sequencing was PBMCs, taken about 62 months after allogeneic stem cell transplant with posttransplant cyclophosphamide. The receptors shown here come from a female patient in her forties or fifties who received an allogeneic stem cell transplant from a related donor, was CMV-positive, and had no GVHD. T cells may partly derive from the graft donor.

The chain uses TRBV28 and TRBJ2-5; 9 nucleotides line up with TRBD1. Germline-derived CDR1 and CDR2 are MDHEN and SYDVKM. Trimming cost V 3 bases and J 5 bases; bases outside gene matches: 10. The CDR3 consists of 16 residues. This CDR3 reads CASSFSGTGSGETQYF. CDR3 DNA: TGTGCCAGCAGTTTTAGTGGGACAGGGTCGGGGGAGACCCAGTACTTC.

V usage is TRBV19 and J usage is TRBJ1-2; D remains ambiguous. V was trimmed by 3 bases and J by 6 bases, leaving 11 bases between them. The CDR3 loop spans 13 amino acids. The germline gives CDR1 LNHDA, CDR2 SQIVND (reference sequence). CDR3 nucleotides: TGTGCCAGTAGTATCACAGAGTCGGATGGCTACACCTTC. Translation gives CASSITESDGYTF.

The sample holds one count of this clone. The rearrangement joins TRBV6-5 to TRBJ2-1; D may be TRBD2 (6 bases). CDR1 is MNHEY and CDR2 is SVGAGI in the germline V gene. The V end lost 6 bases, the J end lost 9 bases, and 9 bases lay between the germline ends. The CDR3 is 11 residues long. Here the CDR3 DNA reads TGTGCCAGCAGCAGCGGGCGTGAGCAGTTCTTC. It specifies CASSSGREQFF.

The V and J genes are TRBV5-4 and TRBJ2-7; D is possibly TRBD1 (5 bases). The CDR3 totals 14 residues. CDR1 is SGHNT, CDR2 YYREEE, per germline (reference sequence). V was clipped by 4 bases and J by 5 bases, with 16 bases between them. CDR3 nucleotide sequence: TGTGCCAGCAGCACTGGGGCCTTAGTCGACGAGCAGTACTTC. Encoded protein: CASSTGALVDEQYF.

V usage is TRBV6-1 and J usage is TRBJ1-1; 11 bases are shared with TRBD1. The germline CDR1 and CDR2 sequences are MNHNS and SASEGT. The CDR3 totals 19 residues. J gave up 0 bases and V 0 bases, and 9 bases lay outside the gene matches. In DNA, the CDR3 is TGTGCCAGCAGTGAAGCCCCCTGGGACAGGGGGTTTATGAACACTGAAGCTTTCTTT. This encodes CASSEAPWDRGFMNTEAFF.

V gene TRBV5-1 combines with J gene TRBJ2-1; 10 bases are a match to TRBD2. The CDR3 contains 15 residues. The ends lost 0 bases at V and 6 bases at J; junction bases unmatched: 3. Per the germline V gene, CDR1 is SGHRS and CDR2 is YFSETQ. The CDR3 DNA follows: TGCGCCAGCAGCTTGGACGCTAGCGGGAGCAATGAGCAGTTCTTC. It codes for CASSLDASGSNEQFF.

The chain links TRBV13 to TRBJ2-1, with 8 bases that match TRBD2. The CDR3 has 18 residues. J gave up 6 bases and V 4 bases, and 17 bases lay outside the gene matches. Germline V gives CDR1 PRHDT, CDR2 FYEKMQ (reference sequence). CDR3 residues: CASSSTAGAKVDVNEQFF. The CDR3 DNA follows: TGTGCCAGCAGCTCCACAGCGGGAGCCAAGGTAGATGTCAATGAGCAGTTCTTC.

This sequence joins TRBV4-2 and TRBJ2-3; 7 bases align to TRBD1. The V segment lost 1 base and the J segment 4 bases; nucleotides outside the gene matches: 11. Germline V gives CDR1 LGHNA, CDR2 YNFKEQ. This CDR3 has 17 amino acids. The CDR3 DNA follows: TGTGCCAGCAGCCAAGCCCGGGACAGCTTGGGGGCAGATACGCAGTATTTT. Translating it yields CASSQARDSLGADTQYF.